The 9 T cell receptor beta chains below were found in one sample sequenced in a study of T cells in Graves' hyperthyroidism and ophthalmopathy. The investigators amplified TCR beta CDR3 regions from RNA transcripts. Using the HTBI primer set, a first-round RT-PCR was run on the TCR CDR3. Each CDR3 protein gets one entry after TCRdb re-called the multiplex PCR reads with MiXCR. The table records around 600,000 distinct CDR3 sequences, just under 45% of them present only once. Sequenced material: peripheral blood or thyroid tissue (not recorded which). The receptors come from an adult man with Graves' disease, either hyperthyroidism or ophthalmopathy (not recorded which).

A note on this clonotype: Relative to the germline gene, one junction end is altered; a read error may explain this. The chain joins TRBV10-3 to TRBJ2-2, with D possibly being TRBD2 (5 bases). Germline V gene sequence: CDR1 ENHRY, CDR2 SYGVKD. The CDR3 runs to 15 residues. This CDR3 is CASSKDGPRVGELFF. The CDR3 coding sequence is TGTGCCAGCAGTAAGGACGGACCGCGGGTCGGGGAGCTGTTTTTT.

As for this clonotype: One junction end does not reproduce the germline sequence, and a read error may be involved. V is TRBV5-5 and J is TRBJ2-7; D may be TRBD1 or TRBD2 (5 bases each). The CDR3 loop spans 14 amino acids. The germline V gene has CDR1 SGHKS and CDR2 YYEKEE (reference sequence). CDR3 sequence (DNA): TGCGCCAGCAGCACCCGGGACCCCCAATACGAGCAGTACTTC. Amino acids: CASSTRDPQYEQYF.

The chain links TRBV7-9 to TRBJ1-1, with a weak D call TRBD1 (6 bases). The CDR3 totals 14 residues. Germline CDR1 SEHNR, CDR2 FQNEAQ (reference sequence). Trimming shortened V by 3 bases and J by 7 bases, and 15 bases separated the two germline ends. The CDR3 is CASSLGPGDNEAFF. Here the CDR3 DNA reads TGTGCCAGCAGCTTGGGTCCAGGGGATAATGAAGCTTTCTTT.

The genes are TRBV29-1 and TRBJ1-6; the D is unclear. Trimming shortened V by 6 bases and J by 13 bases, and 13 bases separated the two germline ends. Germline values: CDR1 SQVTM, CDR2 ANQGSEA. The CDR3 has 11 amino acids. The chain's CDR3 is CSVSSAGPLHF. The CDR3 bases are TGCAGCGTGAGTTCTGCCGGGCCCCTCCACTTT.

The rearrangement uses TRBV24-1 and TRBJ2-5; 7 bases line up with TRBD1. The V segment lost 4 bases and the J segment 5 bases; nucleotides outside the gene matches: 9. The CDR3 covers 15 residues. Germline CDR1 is KGHDR and CDR2 is SFDVKD. The CDR3 region is CATSDATGYGETQYF. The CDR3 DNA reads as TGTGCCACCAGTGACGCGACAGGGTACGGCGAGACCCAGTACTTC.

Only a few counts were recorded for this clonotype. V gene TRBV4-2 combines with J gene TRBJ1-1; the D is unclear. This CDR3 has 13 residues. V gave up 0 bases and J gave up 10 bases, with 12 bases separating them. Germline assignment: CDR1 LGHNA and CDR2 YNFKEQ. CDR3 amino acids: CASSQDRPPGAFF. The CDR3 nucleotides read TGTGCCAGCAGCCAAGACCGCCCCCCGGGAGCTTTCTTT.

This clonotype was counted between two and nine times. V and J are TRBV20-1 and TRBJ1-5; 12 bases map to TRBD1. CDR1 and CDR2 from the germline V gene are DFQATT and SNEGSKA (reference sequence). This CDR3 contains 15 residues. V lost 0 bases to trimming and J lost 6 bases; unmatched junction nucleotides: 3. The CDR3 DNA sequence: TGCAGTGCTAGAGAGGGACAGGGGGCTACTCAGCCCCAGCATTTT. It yields the protein CSAREGQGATQPQHF.

Regarding this clonotype: A much larger clone lies one base from this, so it may be a read error. The V and J genes are TRBV7-9 and TRBJ1-2, with 7 bases aligning to TRBD1. The CDR3 length is 13 residues. Germline V CDR1 and CDR2: SEHNR, FQNEAQ (reference sequence). V shed 4 bases and J 6 bases; nucleotides not matched to a gene: 5. CDR3 sequence (DNA): TGTGCCAGCAGCTACCGGGACAGTGATGGCTACACCTTC. Translation: CASSYRDSDGYTF.

The chain's CDR3 is CSFGFSNTEAFF. Here the CDR3 DNA reads TGCTCCTTTGGTTTCTCGAACACTGAAGCTTTCTTT. This chain joins TRBV29-1 and TRBJ1-1; D gene unclear. The CDR3 length is 12 residues. CDR1 is SQVTM and CDR2 is ANQGSEA in the germline V gene.